This TCR beta chain stems from a study of CD8 T cells in ankylosing spondylitis. The germline V gene has CDR1 LNHDA and CDR2 SQIVND (reference sequence). V lost 6 bases, J lost 5 bases, and 15 bases stayed unmatched. CDR3 length: 20 residues. Overall study findings and caveats: There was reportedly significant enrichment of clones that were disease-linked in matched ankylosing spondylitis synovial fluid. Under 10 highly homologous variants formed a TCR beta motif that appeared characteristic of ankylosing spondylitis blood.

Quantitative barcoded 5'-RACE was used to prepare TCR beta libraries. A single record per CDR3 protein comes from TCRdb applying MiXCR to the 5' RACE reads. The table has about 540,000 distinct CDR3 sequences, roughly 13% seen once; the top ten hold approximately 7%. This clonotype was counted between two and nine times. What it recognizes is unknown. The V call is TRBV19, the J call TRBJ2-2, with 16 bases matching TRBD2. Source material: blood, either unsorted or a sorted T cell fraction (not recorded which). The clonotype comes from a male donor with ankylosing spondylitis. CDR3 sequence: CASSSPSGTSGRAGTGELFF. The CDR3 DNA is TGTGCCAGTAGCTCACCATCCGGGACTAGCGGGAGGGCCGGAACCGGGGAGCTGTTTTTT. The whole variable domain, remainder taken from reference TRBV19 and TRBJ2-2, is DGGITQSPKYLFRKEGQNVTLSCEQNLNHDAMYWYRQDPGQGLRLIYYSQIVNDFQKGDIAEGYSVSREKKESFPLTVTSAQKNPTAFYLCASSSPSGTSGRAGTGELFFGEGSRLTVL.